Below, one TCR beta chain is given with its context. The antigen is not known. The data were taken from a study of T cells in Graves' hyperthyroidism and ophthalmopathy. The study's findings and limits: The model foresaw ophthalmopathy a median about 6.1 months prior to onset. Also found in blood were most expanded thyroid clonotypes above 0.001. Ophthalmopathy was told apart from stable hyperthyroidism by a 13 V-J model.

Ophthalmopathy patients all had a Clinical Activity Score of at least 3, a NOSPECS grade of at least 4 and disease under 3 months old. Researchers took RNA transcripts and amplified the TCR beta CDR3 regions from them. In the first-round RT-PCR of the TCR CDR3, the HTBI primer set was used. TCRdb recomputed calls from the multiplex PCR reads with MiXCR, one row per CDR3 protein. The data show 600,000 or so distinct CDR3 sequences, about 15% seen once. Germline V CDR1 and CDR2: SGHVS, FNYEAQ. V shed 5 bases and J 1 base; nucleotides not matched to a gene: 8. The CDR3 has 17 amino acids. The chain uses TRBV7-6 and TRBJ2-3, with TRBD1 identical over 11 bases. This TCR was sampled from a woman aged 45-60 years with Graves' ophthalmopathy. The sequencing input was blood. The CDR3 loop is CASSRLDRGRGTDTQYF. As DNA, the CDR3 is TGTGCCAGCAGCCGGCTGGACAGGGGGCGGGGCACAGATACGCAGTATTTT.